The 21 T cell receptor beta chains reported below all come from one sample, sequenced in a study of radiotherapy plus CTLA-4 blockade in lung cancer. This table comes from immunoSEQ multiplex PCR, and its TCRdb copy is limited to in-frame clones, with some not included. The table shows 70,000 to 90,000 clones, with about 84% occurring only once. This material consisted of peripheral blood, taken from a patient treated with radiotherapy plus ipilimumab. The receptors derive from a human donor with non-small cell lung cancer who had stable disease on radiotherapy plus ipilimumab.

CDR3 amino acids: CASLRGTSSNEQFF. In DNA form, the CDR3 reads TGTGCCAGCCTACGGGGGACTAGCTCCAATGAGCAGTTCTTC. The chain recombines TRBV2 with TRBJ2-1; 9 bases are a match to TRBD2. With V trimmed by 8 bases and J by 6 bases, 8 bases remained unmatched. Per the germline V gene, CDR1 is SNHLY and CDR2 is FYNNEI. The CDR3 consists of 14 residues.

The chain recombines TRBV29-1 with TRBJ1-1; 8 nucleotides line up with TRBD1. J lost 0 bases, V lost 3 bases, and 3 bases had no gene match. The germline gives CDR1 SQVTM, CDR2 ANQGSEA. The CDR3 is made up of 14 amino acids. CDR3 amino acids: CSVDPGGMNTEAFF. As DNA, the CDR3 is TGCAGCGTTGATCCAGGGGGCATGAACACTGAAGCTTTCTTT. The full variable domain, completed using reference TRBV29-1 and TRBJ1-1, is SAVISQKPSRDICQRGTSLTIQCQVDSQVTMMFWYRQQPGQSLTLIATANQGSEATYESGFVIDKFPISRPNLTFSTLTVSNMSPEDSSIYLCSVDPGGMNTEAFFGQGTRLTVV.

This chain joins TRBV9 and TRBJ2-1; 8 nucleotides agree with TRBD2. CDR1 is SGDLS and CDR2 is YYNGEE in the germline V gene. J was trimmed by 7 bases and V by 3 bases; bases with no gene match: 9. The CDR3 consists of 15 residues. This CDR3 reads CASSAHERGWNEQFF. In nucleotides, the CDR3 is TGTGCCAGCAGCGCCCACGAGCGGGGGTGGAATGAGCAGTTCTTC.

The genes are TRBV2 and TRBJ2-6, with unresolved D. Trimming shortened V by 6 bases and J by 0 bases, and 6 bases separated the two germline ends. The germline gives CDR1 SNHLY, CDR2 FYNNEI. This CDR3 region has 14 residues. The CDR3 DNA sequence: TGTGCCAGCAGGATAGACTCTGGGGCCAACGTCCTGACTTTC. Its translation: CASRIDSGANVLTF.

The J gene is TRBJ1-6, the V gene TRBV6-1; TRBD1 agrees at 7 bases. CDR3 length: 13 amino acids. Losses at the gene ends were 8 bases for V and 8 bases for J; bases not matched to a gene: 6. Per the germline V gene, CDR1 is MNHNS and CDR2 is SASEGT. CDR3 sequence reads: CASGPGQHSPLHF. CDR3 DNA sequence: TGTGCCAGCGGACCGGGACAGCATTCACCCCTCCACTTT.

The rearrangement uses TRBV18 and TRBJ2-5; D call uncertain. Trimming removed 3 bases from V and 0 bases from J, with 5 bases in between. The CDR3 is 13 amino acids. Germline values: CDR1 KGHSH, CDR2 LQKENI. The CDR3 bases are TGTGCCAGCTCACCCAAGTACCAAGAGACCCAGTACTTC. Translation gives CASSPKYQETQYF.

The rearrangement uses TRBV28 and TRBJ2-5, with 13 bases aligning to TRBD2. Germline trimming cut 8 bases from V and 1 base from J; bases unmatched to any gene: 7. Per germline, CDR1 MDHEN and CDR2 SYDVKM. The CDR3 length is 16 residues. The CDR3 reads CASLRLAGGIQETQYF. The DNA of the CDR3 is TGTGCCAGCCTTAGACTAGCGGGAGGTATCCAAGAGACCCAGTACTTC.

The chain joins TRBV18 to TRBJ2-7; 10 positions agree with TRBD1. With 2 bases clipped from V and 4 bases from J, the junction kept 5 bases outside the gene matches. The CDR3 runs 15 residues. Germline CDR1 KGHSH, CDR2 LQKENI. The chain's CDR3 is CASSPVGQGTYEQYF. For the CDR3, the DNA is TGTGCCAGCTCACCAGTGGGACAGGGGACTTACGAGCAGTACTTC.

This sequence joins TRBV9 and TRBJ1-1; maybe TRBD1 (5 bases). Germline CDR1 and CDR2: SGDLS and YYNGEE. The V and J ends lost 3 bases and 1 base respectively, with 13 bases between them. The CDR3 runs to 15 residues. The DNA of the CDR3 is TGTGCCAGCAGCGCCCCCCTCGGGGCGAACACTGAAGCTTTCTTT. Translating it yields CASSAPLGANTEAFF.

The chain employs TRBV2 and TRBJ1-4; possible D gene TRBD1, 5 bases. The CDR3 runs 15 residues. The germline CDR1 and CDR2 sequences are SNHLY and FYNNEI. V lost 3 bases and J lost 3, with 11 bases in between. DNA of the CDR3: TGTGCCAGCAGTGACCTCAGGGCATCTAATGAAAAACTGTTTTTT. Amino acid sequence: CASSDLRASNEKLFF.

The CDR3 is CASTLEAGVYNEQFF. As DNA, the CDR3 is TGTGCCAGCACCCTGGAAGCGGGAGTATACAATGAGCAGTTCTTC. This chain uses TRBV11-1 with TRBJ2-1; TRBD2 aligns across 8 bases. Germline V gene lookup returns CDR1 SGHAT and CDR2 FQDESV (reference sequence). This CDR3 is 15 amino acids long. V trimming: 7 bases; J trimming: 4 bases; junction bases outside the gene matches: 9.

V gene TRBV18 combines with J gene TRBJ1-1; the D gene is possibly TRBD1 (5 bases). Germline CDR1 is KGHSH and CDR2 is LQKENI. This CDR3 region has 15 residues. Trimming left V 2 bases short and J 7 bases short, with 17 bases between. CDR3 sequence (DNA): TGTGCCAGCTCACCAGGGTTTGGGGCAGGTAGTGAAGCTTTCTTT. It translates to CASSPGFGAGSEAFF.

The chain couples TRBV7-9 to TRBJ2-7; D remains unclear. From germline, CDR1 is SEHNR and CDR2 FQNEAQ (reference sequence). The CDR3 contains 14 residues. Trimming left V 1 base short and J 3 bases short, with 10 bases between. The CDR3 region is CASSLEADNYEQYF. CDR3 bases: TGTGCCAGCAGCTTAGAAGCAGATAACTACGAGCAGTACTTC.

V and J are TRBV2 and TRBJ2-4, with 15 bases that match TRBD2. V was pared by 8 bases and J by 3 bases, with 11 bases of the junction left unmatched. Germline CDR1 is SNHLY and CDR2 is FYNNEI. The CDR3 covers 18 residues. In nucleotides, the CDR3 is TGTGCCAGCGGTGCCGGACTAGCGGGGGGGTTGGTCAAAAACATTCAGTACTTC. It translates to CASGAGLAGGLVKNIQYF.

This chain connects TRBV5-6 to TRBJ2-7; 9 bases are a match to TRBD2. Germline V lookup: CDR1 SGHDT, CDR2 YYEEEE. The CDR3 is 16 residues long. Losses at the gene ends were 2 bases for V and 5 bases for J; bases not matched to a gene: 11. The CDR3 reads CASSFLAGDLRNEQYF. CDR3 nucleotide sequence: TGTGCCAGCAGCTTTTTAGCGGGGGACCTGAGGAACGAGCAGTACTTC.

This sequence joins TRBV18 and TRBJ1-5, with D perhaps TRBD1 (5 bases). Germline V CDR1 and CDR2: KGHSH, LQKENI. The V gene lost 4 bases and the J gene lost 5 bases, with 12 bases spanning the gap. This CDR3 is 14 amino acids long. DNA of the CDR3: TGTGCCAGCTCACGGGGCGAAAACCATCAGCCCCAGCATTTT. Encoded protein: CASSRGENHQPQHF.

The chain has TRBV9 and TRBJ2-2, with D hard to call. This CDR3 region has 13 residues. Germline CDR1 reads SGDLS; CDR2 reads YYNGEE. V dropped 0 bases and J dropped 6 bases, with 6 bases sitting between them. CDR3 nucleotide sequence: TGTGCCAGCAGCGTAGAAAGGGCCGGGGAGCTGTTTTTT. As protein: CASSVERAGELFF.

The chain links TRBV5-1 to TRBJ2-3, with unresolved D. The CDR3 totals 14 residues. In germline, CDR1 is SGHRS, CDR2 YFSETQ. Deletions cut 0 bases from V and 6 bases from J, with 11 bases between. CDR3 amino acids: CASSLDTAPDTQYF. CDR3 bases: TGCGCCAGCAGCTTGGATACAGCCCCCGATACGCAGTATTTT.

The chain carries TRBV5-1 and TRBJ1-2; 9 nucleotides align to TRBD1. V shed 1 base, J shed 5 bases, and the junction held 6 bases outside the gene matches. The CDR3 spans 15 residues. Germline V CDR1 and CDR2: SGHRS, YFSETQ. CDR3 sequence (DNA): TGCGCCAGCAGCTTGACGGGACAGGGTTATTATGGCTACACCTTC. It codes for CASSLTGQGYYGYTF.

The chain has TRBV6-6 and TRBJ1-3, with D unclear. This CDR3 comprises 14 residues. The V end lost 0 bases, the J end lost 1 base, and 4 bases lay between the germline ends. Germline CDR1 MNHNY, CDR2 SVGAGI (reference sequence). The CDR3 DNA follows: TGTGCCAGCAGTTACTCTGAGTCTGGAAACACCATATATTTT. Translation: CASSYSESGNTIYF.

This sequence joins TRBV7-3 and TRBJ2-1, with D possibly TRBD2 on 5 matching bases. The CDR3 is made up of 14 amino acids. The ends were cut back, 4 bases at V and 5 bases at J, with 12 bases in the middle. Germline CDR1 SGHTA, CDR2 FQGTGA. The DNA of the CDR3 is TGTGCCAGCAGCTCCCCGGGGTCCAACAATGAGCAGTTCTTC. Protein sequence: CASSSPGSNNEQFF.